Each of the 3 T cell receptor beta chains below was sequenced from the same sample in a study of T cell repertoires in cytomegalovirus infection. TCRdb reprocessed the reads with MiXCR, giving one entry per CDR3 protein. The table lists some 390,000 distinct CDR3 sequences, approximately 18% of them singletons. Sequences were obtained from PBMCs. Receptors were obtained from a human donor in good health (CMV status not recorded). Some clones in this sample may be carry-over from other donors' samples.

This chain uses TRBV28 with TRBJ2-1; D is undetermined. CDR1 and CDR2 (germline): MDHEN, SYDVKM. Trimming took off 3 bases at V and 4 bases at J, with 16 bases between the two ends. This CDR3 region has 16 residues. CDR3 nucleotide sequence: TGTGCCAGCAGTTTTGGAAGGAGACACGGATACAATGAGCAGTTCTTC. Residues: CASSFGRRHGYNEQFF.

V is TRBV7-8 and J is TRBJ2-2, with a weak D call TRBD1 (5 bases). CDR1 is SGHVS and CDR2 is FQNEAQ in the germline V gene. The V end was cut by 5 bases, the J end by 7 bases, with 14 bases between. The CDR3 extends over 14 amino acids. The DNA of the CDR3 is TGTGCCAGCAGCAAAGCAGGGTTCGGCGGGGAGCTGTTTTTT. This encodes CASSKAGFGGELFF.

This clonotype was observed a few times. CDR3 amino acids: CSASWGGPGRGYTF. Written as DNA, the CDR3 is TGCAGTGCTTCCTGGGGGGGTCCGGGGCGTGGCTACACCTTC. The genes are TRBV20-1 and TRBJ1-2, with D possibly TRBD1 on 5 matching bases. Trimming cost V 5 bases and J 7 bases, with 20 bases left between them. The CDR3 contains 14 residues. The V gene's germline CDR1 is DFQATT and CDR2 SNEGSKA (reference sequence).